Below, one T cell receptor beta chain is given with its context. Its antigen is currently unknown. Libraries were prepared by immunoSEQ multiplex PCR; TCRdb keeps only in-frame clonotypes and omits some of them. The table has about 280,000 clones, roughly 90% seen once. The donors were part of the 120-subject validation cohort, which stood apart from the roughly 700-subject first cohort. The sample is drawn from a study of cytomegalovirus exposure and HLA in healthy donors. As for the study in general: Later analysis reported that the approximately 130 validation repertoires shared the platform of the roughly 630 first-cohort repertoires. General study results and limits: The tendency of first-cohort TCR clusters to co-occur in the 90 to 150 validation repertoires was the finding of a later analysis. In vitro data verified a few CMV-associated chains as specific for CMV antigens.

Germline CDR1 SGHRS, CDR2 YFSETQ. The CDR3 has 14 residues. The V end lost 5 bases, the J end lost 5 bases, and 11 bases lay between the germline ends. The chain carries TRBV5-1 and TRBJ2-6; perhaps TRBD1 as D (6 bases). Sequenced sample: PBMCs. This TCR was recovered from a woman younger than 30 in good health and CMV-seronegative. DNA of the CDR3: TGCGCCAGCAGTCCACAGGGCAGGGCCAACGTCCTGACTTTC. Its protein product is CASSPQGRANVLTF.